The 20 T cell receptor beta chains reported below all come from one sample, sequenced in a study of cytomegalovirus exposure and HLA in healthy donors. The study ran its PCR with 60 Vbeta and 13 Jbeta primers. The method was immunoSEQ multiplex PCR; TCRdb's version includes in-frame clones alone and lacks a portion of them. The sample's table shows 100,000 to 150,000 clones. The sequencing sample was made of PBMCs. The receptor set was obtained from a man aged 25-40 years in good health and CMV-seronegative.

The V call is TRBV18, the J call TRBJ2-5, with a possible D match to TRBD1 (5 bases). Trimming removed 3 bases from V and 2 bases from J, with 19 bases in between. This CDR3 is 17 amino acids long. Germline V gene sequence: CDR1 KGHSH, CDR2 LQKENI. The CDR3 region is CASSPEPGLRGQETQYF. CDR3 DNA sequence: TGTGCCAGCTCACCGGAACCAGGGCTCCGTGGGCAAGAGACCCAGTACTTC.

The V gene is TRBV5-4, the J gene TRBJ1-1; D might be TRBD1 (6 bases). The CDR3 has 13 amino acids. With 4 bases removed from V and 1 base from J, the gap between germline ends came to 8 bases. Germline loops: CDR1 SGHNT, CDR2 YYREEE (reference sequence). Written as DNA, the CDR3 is TGTGCCAGCAGCCCACAGGGGAACACTGAAGCTTTCTTT. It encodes CASSPQGNTEAFF.

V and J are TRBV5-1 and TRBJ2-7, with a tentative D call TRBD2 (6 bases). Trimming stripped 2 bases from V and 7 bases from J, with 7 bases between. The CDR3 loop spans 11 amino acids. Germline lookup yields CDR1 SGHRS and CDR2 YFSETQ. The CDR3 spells CASSFGGEQYF. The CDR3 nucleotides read TGCGCCAGCAGCTTTGGGGGGGAGCAGTACTTC. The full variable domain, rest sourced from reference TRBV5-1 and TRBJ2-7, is KAGVTQTPRYLIKTRGQQVTLSCSPISGHRSVSWYQQTPGQGLQFLFEYFSETQRNKGNFPGRFSGRQFSNSRSEMNVSTLELGDSALYLCASSFGGEQYFGPGTRLTVT.

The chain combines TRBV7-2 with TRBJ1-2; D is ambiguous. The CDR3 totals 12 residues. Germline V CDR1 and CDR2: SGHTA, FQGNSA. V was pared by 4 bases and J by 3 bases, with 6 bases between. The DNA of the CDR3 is TGTGCCAGCAGCTCTCCCTACTATGGCTACACCTTC. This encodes CASSSPYYGYTF.

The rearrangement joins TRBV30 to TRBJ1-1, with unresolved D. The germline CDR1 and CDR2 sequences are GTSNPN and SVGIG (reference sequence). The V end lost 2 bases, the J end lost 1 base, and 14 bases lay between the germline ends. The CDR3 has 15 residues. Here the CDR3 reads CAWSIPETGNTEAFF. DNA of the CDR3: TGTGCCTGGAGTATCCCGGAAACGGGGAACACTGAAGCTTTCTTT.

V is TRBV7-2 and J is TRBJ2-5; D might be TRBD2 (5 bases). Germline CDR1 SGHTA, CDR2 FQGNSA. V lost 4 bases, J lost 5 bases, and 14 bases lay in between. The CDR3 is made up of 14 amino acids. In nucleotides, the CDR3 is TGTGCCAGCAGCTCCCTTCGGGGTTACGAGACCCAGTACTTC. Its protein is CASSSLRGYETQYF.

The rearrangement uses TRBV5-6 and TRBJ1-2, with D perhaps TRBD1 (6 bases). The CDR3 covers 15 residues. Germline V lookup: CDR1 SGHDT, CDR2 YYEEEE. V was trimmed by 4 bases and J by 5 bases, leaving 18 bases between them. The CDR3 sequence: CASSLRVAGVYGYTF. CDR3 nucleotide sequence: TGTGCCAGCAGCCTACGGGTGGCAGGGGTTTATGGCTACACCTTC.

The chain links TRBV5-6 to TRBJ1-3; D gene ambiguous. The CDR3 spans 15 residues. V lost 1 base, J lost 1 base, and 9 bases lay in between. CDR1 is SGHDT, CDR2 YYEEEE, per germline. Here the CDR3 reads CASSLFSGSGNTIYF. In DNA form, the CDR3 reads TGTGCCAGCAGCTTGTTTTCGGGGTCTGGAAACACCATATATTTT.

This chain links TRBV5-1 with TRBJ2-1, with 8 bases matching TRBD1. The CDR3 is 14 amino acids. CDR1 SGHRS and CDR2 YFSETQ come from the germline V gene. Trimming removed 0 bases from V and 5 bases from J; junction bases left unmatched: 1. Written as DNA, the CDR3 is TGCGCCAGCAGCTTGGCGGGACAGGACAATGAGCAGTTCTTC. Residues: CASSLAGQDNEQFF.

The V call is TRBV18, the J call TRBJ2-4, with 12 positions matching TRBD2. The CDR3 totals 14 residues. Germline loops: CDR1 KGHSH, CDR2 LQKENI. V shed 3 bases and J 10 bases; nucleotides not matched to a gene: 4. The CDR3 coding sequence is TGTGCCAGCTCACCGGGACTAGCGGGCCCGATTCAGTACTTC. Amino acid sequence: CASSPGLAGPIQYF.

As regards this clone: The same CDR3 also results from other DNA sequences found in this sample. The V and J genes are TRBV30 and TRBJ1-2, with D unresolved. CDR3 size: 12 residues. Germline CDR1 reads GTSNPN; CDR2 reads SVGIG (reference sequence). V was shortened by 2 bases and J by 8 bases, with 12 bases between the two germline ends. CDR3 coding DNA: TGTGCCTGGAGTAGGCAGTCGGGGGGCTACACCTTC. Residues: CAWSRQSGGYTF.

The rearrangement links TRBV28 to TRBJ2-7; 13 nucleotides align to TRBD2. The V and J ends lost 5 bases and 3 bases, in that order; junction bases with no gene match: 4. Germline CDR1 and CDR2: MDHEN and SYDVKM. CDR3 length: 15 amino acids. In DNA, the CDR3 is TGTGCCAGCAGTCCAGGGACTAGCGGGGTCTACGAGCAGTACTTC. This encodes CASSPGTSGVYEQYF.

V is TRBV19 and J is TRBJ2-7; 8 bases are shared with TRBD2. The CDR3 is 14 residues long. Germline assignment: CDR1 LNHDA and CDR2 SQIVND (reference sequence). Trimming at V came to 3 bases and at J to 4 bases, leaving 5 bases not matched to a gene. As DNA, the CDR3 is TGTGCCAGTAGTATTCGCGGGAGGACGTACGAGCAGTACTTC. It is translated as CASSIRGRTYEQYF.

Here the CDR3 DNA reads TGTGCCAGTAGATCGGCAGGGGACGAGCAGTACTTC. Its protein is CASRSAGDEQYF. The chain employs TRBV19 and TRBJ2-7; tentative D call: TRBD1 (6 bases). The germline V gene encodes CDR1 LNHDA and CDR2 SQIVND (reference sequence). Trimming removed 6 bases at V and 5 bases at J, with 11 bases between. This CDR3 region has 12 residues. The whole variable domain, filled in from reference TRBV19 and TRBJ2-7, reads DGGITQSPKYLFRKEGQNVTLSCEQNLNHDAMYWYRQDPGQGLRLIYYSQIVNDFQKGDIAEGYSVSREKKESFPLTVTSAQKNPTAFYLCASRSAGDEQYFGPGTRLTVT.

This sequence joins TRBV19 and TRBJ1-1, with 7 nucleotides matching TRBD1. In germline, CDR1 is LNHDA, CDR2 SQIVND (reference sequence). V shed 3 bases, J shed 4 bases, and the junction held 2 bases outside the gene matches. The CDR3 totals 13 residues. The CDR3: CASSMPGGTEAFF. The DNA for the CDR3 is TGTGCCAGTAGTATGCCAGGGGGCACTGAAGCTTTCTTT. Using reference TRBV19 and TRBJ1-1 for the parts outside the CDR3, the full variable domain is DGGITQSPKYLFRKEGQNVTLSCEQNLNHDAMYWYRQDPGQGLRLIYYSQIVNDFQKGDIAEGYSVSREKKESFPLTVTSAQKNPTAFYLCASSMPGGTEAFFGQGTRLTVV.

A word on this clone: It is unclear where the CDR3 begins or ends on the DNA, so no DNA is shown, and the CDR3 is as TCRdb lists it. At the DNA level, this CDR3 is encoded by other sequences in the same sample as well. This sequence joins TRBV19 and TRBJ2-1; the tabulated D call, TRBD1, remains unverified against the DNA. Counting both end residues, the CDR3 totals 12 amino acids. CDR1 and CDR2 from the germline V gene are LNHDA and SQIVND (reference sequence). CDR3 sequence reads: CASSILANEQFF.

The CDR3 DNA sequence: TGTGCCAGCAGTGAATATGGGGAGTCGCAGTACTTC. Its protein product is CASSEYGESQYF. V is TRBV25-1 and J is TRBJ2-7, with a tentative D call TRBD2 (5 bases). V lost 0 bases, J lost 9 bases, and 9 bases lay in between. The CDR3 contains 12 residues. Germline V lookup: CDR1 MGHDK, CDR2 SYGVNS.

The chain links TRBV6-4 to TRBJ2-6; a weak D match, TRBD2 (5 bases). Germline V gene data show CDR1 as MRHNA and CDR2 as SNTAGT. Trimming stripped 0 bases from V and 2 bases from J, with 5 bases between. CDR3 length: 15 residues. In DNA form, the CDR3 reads TGTGCCAGCAGTGACTCCGGGGCTGGGGCCAACGTCCTGACTTTC. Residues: CASSDSGAGANVLTF.

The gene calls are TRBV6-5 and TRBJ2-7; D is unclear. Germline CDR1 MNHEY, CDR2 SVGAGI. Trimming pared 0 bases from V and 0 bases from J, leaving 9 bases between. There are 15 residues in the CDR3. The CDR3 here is CASSYSGSRSYEQYF. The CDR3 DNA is TGTGCCAGCAGTTACTCCGGGTCCCGCTCCTACGAGCAGTACTTC.

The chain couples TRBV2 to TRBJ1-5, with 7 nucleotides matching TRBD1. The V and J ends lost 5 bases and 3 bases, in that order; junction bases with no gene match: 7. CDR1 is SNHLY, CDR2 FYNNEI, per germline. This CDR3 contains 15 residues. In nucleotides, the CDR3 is TGTGCCAGCAGTCTCCGGGACAGTATCAATCAGCCCCAGCATTTT. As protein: CASSLRDSINQPQHF.